Listed here are 9 T cell receptor beta chains from one sample, sequenced in a study of blood T cell repertoires in COVID-19 (TCRdb year 2020). The library was built by means of the immunoSEQ multiplex PCR assay. The table was pulled from immuneACCESS by TCRdb, which kept in-frame rearrangements only. Such tables lose some clones; where checked, under half of the loss comes from unresolved V genes, and the rest has no known cause. Within this sample are approximately 180,000 clones, with around 83% of them counted one time only. Around 6.2% of the sample is in the top ten clones. The specimen sequenced was PBMCs or T cells enriched from blood (not recorded which). These receptors were obtained from a man aged 35 to 55 who had recovered from COVID-19.

The genes are TRBV9 and TRBJ1-1; D unresolved. CDR3 length: 15 residues. Germline CDR1 SGDLS, CDR2 YYNGEE. V was clipped by 0 bases and J by 1 base, with 10 bases between them. The DNA for the CDR3 is TGTGCCAGCAGCGTAGCTTTGGCAGGGAACACTGAAGCTTTCTTT. This translates into CASSVALAGNTEAFF.

This clone came up a few times. The rearrangement joins TRBV30 to TRBJ2-1; TRBD2 is a possible D gene (6 bases). Between the trimmed V and J ends, which lost 8 bases and 0 bases, there was a span of 11 bases. Germline V gene data show CDR1 as GTSNPN and CDR2 as SVGIG (reference sequence). The CDR3 spans 13 residues. The DNA for the CDR3 is TGTGCCCTCCCTAGCGACTCCTACAATGAGCAGTTCTTC. This sequence encodes CALPSDSYNEQFF.

The V call is TRBV11-3, the J call TRBJ2-7, with D possibly TRBD2 on 6 matching bases. V lost 5 bases and J 2 bases, leaving 13 bases between the germline ends. CDR1 SGHNT and CDR2 YENEEA come from the germline V gene. The CDR3 consists of 14 residues. CDR3 loop: CASSPRGAPYEQYF. As DNA, the CDR3 is TGTGCCAGCAGCCCCCGCGGGGCCCCCTACGAGCAGTACTTC.

V is TRBV11-2 and J is TRBJ2-7; maybe TRBD1 (8 bases). This CDR3 is built from 15 residues. Germline CDR1 is SGHAT and CDR2 is FQNNGV. V was trimmed by 5 bases and J by 7 bases, leaving 21 bases between them. CDR3 coding DNA: TGTGCCAGCAGCCCGCAACGGACAGGGAGGGGGGAGCAGTACTTC. Protein sequence: CASSPQRTGRGEQYF.

The CDR3 DNA follows: TGTGCCAGCAGTGGGGCGGGCTACGAGCAGTACTTC. Protein sequence: CASSGAGYEQYF. The chain combines TRBV2 with TRBJ2-7; TRBD2 is a possible D gene (5 bases). Germline loops: CDR1 SNHLY, CDR2 FYNNEI. The CDR3 length is 12 residues. The ends were cut back, 4 bases at V and 3 bases at J, with 7 bases in the middle.

The chain couples TRBV19 to TRBJ2-5; D might be TRBD2 (6 bases). Trimming removed 8 bases from V and 4 bases from J, with 11 bases in between. This CDR3 spans 12 amino acids. Germline V gene sequence: CDR1 LNHDA, CDR2 SQIVND (reference sequence). Here the CDR3 reads CASGRRGETQYF. The CDR3 DNA is TGTGCCAGTGGACGGAGGGGAGAGACCCAGTACTTC. The full variable domain, rest sourced from reference TRBV19 and TRBJ2-5, is DGGITQSPKYLFRKEGQNVTLSCEQNLNHDAMYWYRQDPGQGLRLIYYSQIVNDFQKGDIAEGYSVSREKKESFPLTVTSAQKNPTAFYLCASGRRGETQYFGPGTRLLVL.

The count of this clone is one. V gene TRBV14 combines with J gene TRBJ1-4; 7 nucleotides match TRBD1. Germline V gene lookup returns CDR1 SGHDN and CDR2 FVKESK. After removal of 3 bases from V and 7 bases from J, the junction contained 14 bases not matched to a gene. The CDR3 covers 17 residues. The chain's CDR3 is CASSHRQGVASGEKLFF. For the CDR3, the DNA is TGTGCCAGCAGCCATCGACAGGGAGTAGCTAGTGGTGAAAAACTGTTTTTT.

This clone occurred once. The chain is built from TRBV7-2 and TRBJ2-2, with D possibly matching TRBD2 (5 bases). CDR1 is SGHTA, CDR2 FQGNSA, per germline. The CDR3 runs to 17 residues. V lost 1 base and J 4 bases, leaving 16 bases between the germline ends. Here the CDR3 DNA reads TGTGCCAGCAGCTTAGAAATCCCCATCGGAGGCACCGGGGAGCTGTTTTTT. Its translation is CASSLEIPIGGTGELFF.

Only a few counts were recorded for this clone. The chain carries TRBV7-2 and TRBJ2-2, with 7 bases lining up with TRBD1. J lost 3 bases, V lost 3 bases, and 4 bases had no gene match. Germline V gene sequence: CDR1 SGHTA, CDR2 FQGNSA. The length of the CDR3 is 15 residues. The CDR3 spells CASSFPGQYTGELFF. The CDR3 DNA sequence: TGTGCCAGCAGCTTTCCGGGACAGTACACCGGGGAGCTGTTTTTT.